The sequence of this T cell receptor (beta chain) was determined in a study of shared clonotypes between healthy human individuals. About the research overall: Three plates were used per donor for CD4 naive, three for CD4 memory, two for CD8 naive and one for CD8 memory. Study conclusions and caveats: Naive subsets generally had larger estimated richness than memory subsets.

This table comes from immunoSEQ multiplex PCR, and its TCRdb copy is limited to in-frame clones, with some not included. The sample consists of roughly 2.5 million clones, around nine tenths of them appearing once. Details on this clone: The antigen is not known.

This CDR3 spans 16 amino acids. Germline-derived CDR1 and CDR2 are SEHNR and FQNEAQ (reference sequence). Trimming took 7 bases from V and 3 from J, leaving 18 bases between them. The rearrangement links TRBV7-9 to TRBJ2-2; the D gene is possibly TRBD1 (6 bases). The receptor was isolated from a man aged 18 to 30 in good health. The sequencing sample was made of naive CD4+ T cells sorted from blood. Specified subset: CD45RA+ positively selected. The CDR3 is CASTSQSDSYTGELFF. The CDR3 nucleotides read TGTGCCAGCACCAGTCAATCGGACAGCTACACCGGGGAGCTGTTTTTT.